This T cell receptor beta chain was identified in a study of PD-1 blockade in classical Hodgkin lymphoma. Study overall: It was nivolumab at 3 mg/kg, given intravenously every 2 weeks, that patients received. Points from the study as a whole: Newly diagnosed patients had diversity similar to the baseline diversity of complete responders. Healthy donors reportedly exceeded newly diagnosed patients in baseline TCR diversity.

CDR1 SGHRS and CDR2 YFSETQ come from the germline V gene. Trimming pared 2 bases from V and 2 bases from J, leaving 11 bases between. The CDR3 is made up of 15 amino acids. Every patient relapsed after autologous stem cell transplantation, and brentuximab vedotin exposure varied. Some clones are missing from TCRdb's copy, which holds only in-frame ones; the method was immunoSEQ multiplex PCR. The table lists 98,000 or so clones, roughly nine tenths of them singletons, with roughly 21% in the top ten. About this clone: Its antigen is unidentified.

This chain joins TRBV5-1 and TRBJ1-5; D unresolved. Sequenced material: peripheral blood mononuclear cells (PBMCs), taken before the second cycle of nivolumab. The TCR comes from a human donor with classical Hodgkin lymphoma. This chain's CDR3 is CASSLLGGGNQPQHF. CDR3 DNA sequence: TGCGCCAGCAGCTTATTAGGAGGTGGCAATCAGCCCCAGCATTTT.